The T cell receptor beta chain described here comes from a study of blood T cell repertoires in COVID-19. Participants spanned ages about 18 to 100 years and resided in about two dozen US areas. Participant reports of clinical history set cohort assignment. The CDR3 spans 14 residues. Germline lookup yields CDR1 SNHLY and CDR2 FYNNEI. The germline V and J ends were trimmed by 6 bases and 1 base, with 12 bases remaining between them. The protocol was immunoSEQ multiplex PCR, while the TCRdb copy is restricted to in-frame clones and leaves out a portion. Among some 180,000 clones listed, roughly nine tenths were seen once.

The J gene is TRBJ1-1, the V gene TRBV2; D is unresolved. The receptor was isolated from a woman between 40 and 55 years old in a cohort exposed to, infected with or recovered from COVID-19 (not recorded which). Material for sequencing was PBMCs or T cells enriched from blood (not recorded which). CDR3 loop: CASRPSGENTEAFF. The CDR3 region has the DNA TGTGCCAGCAGGCCCTCCGGGGAGAACACTGAAGCTTTCTTT.